Following are 13 T cell receptor beta chains from one sample sequenced in a study of CD8 T cells in Susac syndrome (dated 2019 in TCRdb). Library construction relied on the immunoSEQ multiplex PCR assay. RNA was extracted using the RNeasy kit, and roughly 0.5 to 1 microgram was reverse transcribed with random hexamers. TCRdb reworked the public reads: Q25 trimming with fastp, MiXCR clone assembly, productive beta chains retained. Each entry is one CDR3 protein sequence, shown with its most common DNA and genes. The table for this sample lists some 200,000 distinct CDR3 sequences; about 94% of them were counted only once. The ten largest clones take up approximately 0.1% of the sample. Sequences were obtained from CD4+ T cells from PBMCs. The receptor source for this set is a human donor in good health.

The chain recombines TRBV24-1 with TRBJ2-3; D may be TRBD2 (5 bases). The V end lost 3 bases, the J end lost 6 bases, and 9 bases lay between the germline ends. Germline V gene data show CDR1 as KGHDR and CDR2 as SFDVKD. The CDR3 contains 13 residues. The CDR3 here is CATSDPRRDTQYF. The CDR3 DNA sequence: TGTGCCACCAGTGATCCGCGGAGGGATACGCAGTATTTT.

The genes are TRBV28 and TRBJ2-5; unclear D gene. The CDR3 sequence is 11 residues long. The ends were cut back, 3 bases at V and 7 bases at J, with 6 bases in the middle. Germline V gene data show CDR1 as MDHEN and CDR2 as SYDVKM. The DNA for the CDR3 is TGTGCCAGCAGTTTGAAGGGGACCCAGTACTTC. Translating gives CASSLKGTQYF.

The chain recombines TRBV9 with TRBJ1-5; D is undetermined. V was cut by 1 base and J by 3 bases, with 11 bases left in between. Germline lookup yields CDR1 SGDLS and CDR2 YYNGEE. The length of the CDR3 is 15 residues. CDR3 DNA: TGTGCCAGCAGCGTAAGGGCAGGCCTCAATCAGCCCCAGCATTTT. Translating gives CASSVRAGLNQPQHF.

V is TRBV25-1 and J is TRBJ2-5; TRBD1 might be the D (6 bases). V lost 6 bases and J lost 6, with 20 bases in between. The CDR3 is 15 residues long. Germline CDR1 MGHDK, CDR2 SYGVNS. The CDR3 nucleotides are TGTGCCAGCAGGACCCGTGATCCAGGGGCGAAGACCCAGTACTTC. The encoded protein is CASRTRDPGAKTQYF.

This chain joins TRBV29-1 and TRBJ1-1; D is undetermined. The germline gives CDR1 SQVTM, CDR2 ANQGSEA. The CDR3 extends over 13 amino acids. V was pared by 5 bases and J by 2 bases, with 12 bases between. The CDR3 loop reads CSVHSLRNTEAFF. CDR3 nucleotides: TGCAGCGTTCACAGCCTACGCAACACTGAAGCTTTCTTT.

This chain connects TRBV20-1 to TRBJ2-7, with TRBD2 identical over 10 bases. There are 13 residues in the CDR3. Trimming took 4 bases from V and 5 from J; bases not matched to a gene: 5. CDR1 is DFQATT and CDR2 is SNEGSKA in the germline V gene (reference sequence). The CDR3 is CSAKREGLHEQYF. The CDR3 nucleotides are TGCAGTGCTAAGCGGGAGGGCCTACACGAGCAGTACTTC.

The chain is built from TRBV7-9 and TRBJ1-2, with D perhaps matching TRBD1 (5 bases). V was shortened by 2 bases and J by 6 bases, with 13 bases between the two germline ends. CDR3 length equals 14 residues. The germline CDR1 and CDR2 sequences are SEHNR and FQNEAQ (reference sequence). DNA of the CDR3: TGTGCCAGCAGCTTATCTAGAGGGGCGGATGGCTACACCTTC. This sequence encodes CASSLSRGADGYTF.

The genes are TRBV30 and TRBJ2-5, with D perhaps matching TRBD2 (6 bases). This CDR3 has 13 amino acids. CDR1 and CDR2 from the germline V gene are GTSNPN and SVGIG (reference sequence). With 3 bases removed from V and 4 bases from J, the gap between germline ends came to 12 bases. The CDR3 loop is CAWRVGGVETQYF. In DNA, the CDR3 is TGTGCCTGGAGAGTCGGGGGAGTAGAGACCCAGTACTTC.

V and J are TRBV4-2 and TRBJ2-1; 7 bases fit TRBD2. The V segment lost 0 bases and the J segment 2 bases; nucleotides outside the gene matches: 4. The CDR3 contains 16 residues. CDR1 and CDR2 from the germline V gene are LGHNA and YNFKEQ. CDR3 in DNA: TGTGCCAGCAGCCAAGAACTAGCGCCAGCCTACAATGAGCAGTTCTTC. Translating gives CASSQELAPAYNEQFF.

J is TRBJ2-7 and V is TRBV29-1; TRBD1 or TRBD2 may be the D gene (5 bases each). In germline, CDR1 is SQVTM, CDR2 ANQGSEA. The CDR3 contains 11 residues. Trimming shortened V by 6 bases and J by 3 bases, and 9 bases separated the two germline ends. CDR3 protein: CSVGARYEQYF. CDR3 bases: TGCAGCGTCGGGGCCCGCTACGAGCAGTACTTC.

The chain couples TRBV20-1 to TRBJ2-3; TRBD2 matches 7 bases. Trimming cost V 0 bases and J 7 bases; bases outside gene matches: 4. CDR3 length equals 13 residues. Looked up from germline, CDR1 is DFQATT and CDR2 is SNEGSKA (reference sequence). In nucleotides, the CDR3 is TGCAGTGCTAGAGACCGACTAGCAAATACGCAGTATTTT. Amino acids: CSARDRLANTQYF.

The chain recombines TRBV24-1 with TRBJ2-5; 8 bases match TRBD1. CDR3 length: 16 amino acids. Germline V gene lookup returns CDR1 KGHDR and CDR2 SFDVKD. The V gene end was trimmed by 3 bases and the J gene end by 5 bases; junction bases not matched to a gene: 10. CDR3 region: CATSDPWSGGRETQYF. CDR3 DNA: TGTGCCACCAGTGATCCTTGGTCAGGGGGCAGGGAGACCCAGTACTTC.

This chain links TRBV27 with TRBJ2-2, with D perhaps TRBD2 (5 bases). The germline gives CDR1 MNHEY, CDR2 SMNVEV (reference sequence). The V end lost 8 bases, the J end lost 8 bases, and 12 bases lay between the germline ends. The CDR3 has 12 amino acids. CDR3 in DNA: TGTGCCAGCTCCTTTCCGGGGGGGGAGCTGTTTTTT. The encoded protein is CASSFPGGELFF.